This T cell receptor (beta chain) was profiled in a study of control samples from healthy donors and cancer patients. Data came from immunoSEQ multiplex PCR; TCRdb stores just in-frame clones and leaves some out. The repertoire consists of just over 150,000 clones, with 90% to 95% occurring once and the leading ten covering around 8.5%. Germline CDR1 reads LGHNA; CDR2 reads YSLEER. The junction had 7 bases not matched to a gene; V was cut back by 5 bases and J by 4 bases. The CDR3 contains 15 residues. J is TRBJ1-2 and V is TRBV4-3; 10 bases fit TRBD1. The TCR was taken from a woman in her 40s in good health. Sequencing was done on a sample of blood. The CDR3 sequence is CASSGTGESGYGYTF. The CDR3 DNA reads TGCGCCAGCAGCGGGACAGGGGAATCGGGCTATGGCTACACCTTC.